Listed here are 13 T cell receptor beta chains from one sample, sequenced in a study of T cell changes during pregnancy in multiple sclerosis. TCRdb's table, derived via immunoSEQ multiplex PCR, lists solely in-frame clones and lacks some. The repertoire holds some 51,000 clones, 94% seen once, with around 0.48% in the top ten. The specimen comprised CD4+ T cells from peripheral blood mononuclear cells, sampled in the first trimester of pregnancy. The receptors were gathered from a female donor with multiple sclerosis, enrolled in a pregnancy study.

The chain recombines TRBV5-5 with TRBJ1-2; TRBD1 matches at 11 bases. V lost 0 bases and J lost 7; bases outside the gene matches: 8. Per germline, CDR1 SGHKS and CDR2 YYEKEE (reference sequence). The length of the CDR3 is 16 residues. CDR3 sequence reads: CASSLATGQGGGGYTF. CDR3 bases: TGTGCCAGCAGCTTGGCCACGGGACAGGGGGGAGGTGGCTACACCTTC.

CDR3 in DNA: TGTGCCAGCCGGACAGGGACGTTGGACATTCAGTACTTC. Encoded protein: CASRTGTLDIQYF. This chain uses TRBV6-5 with TRBJ2-4; 8 bases are a match to TRBD1. CDR1 is MNHEY, CDR2 SVGAGI, per germline. This CDR3 spans 13 amino acids. V lost 8 bases and J lost 8; bases outside the gene matches: 8.

V gene TRBV28 combines with J gene TRBJ2-2, with 7 bases aligning to TRBD2. V was pared by 6 bases and J by 7 bases, with 5 bases of the junction left unmatched. The V gene's germline CDR1 is MDHEN and CDR2 SYDVKM. The CDR3 is 13 amino acids. CDR3 nucleotides: TGTGCCAGCAGCAAGTGGGAGGGCGGGGAGCTGTTTTTT. Its protein is CASSKWEGGELFF.

The V and J genes are TRBV5-1 and TRBJ2-7; 9 positions match TRBD1. After removal of 3 bases from V and 3 bases from J, the junction contained 4 bases not matched to a gene. Germline V gene data show CDR1 as SGHRS and CDR2 as YFSETQ. The CDR3 is made up of 14 amino acids. CDR3 nucleotides: TGCGCCAGCAGCTGGACAGGGGACGGCTACGAGCAGTACTTC. Translating it yields CASSWTGDGYEQYF.

A single count supports this clone. The chain combines TRBV5-4 with TRBJ2-5; 11 bases align to TRBD1. Germline CDR1 is SGHNT and CDR2 is YYREEE (reference sequence). This CDR3 comprises 14 residues. The ends lost 0 bases at V and 9 bases at J; junction bases unmatched: 4. CDR3 sequence: CASSLDRGQGAQYF. The CDR3, as DNA: TGTGCCAGCAGCTTGGATCGGGGACAGGGGGCCCAGTACTTC.

The chain has TRBV6-5 and TRBJ1-2; 7 bases agree with TRBD1. The V gene's germline CDR1 is MNHEY and CDR2 SVGAGI. V gave up 5 bases and J gave up 4 bases; unmatched junction bases: 10. The CDR3 sequence is 15 residues long. The CDR3 here is CASSHAGGTGYGYTF. Written as DNA, the CDR3 is TGTGCCAGCAGTCACGCAGGGGGAACCGGCTATGGCTACACCTTC.

V is TRBV5-1 and J is TRBJ2-5; 8 nucleotides line up with TRBD1. The CDR3 consists of 16 residues. Germline loops: CDR1 SGHRS, CDR2 YFSETQ. The trim removed 0 bases at V and 2 bases at J, leaving 6 bases unmatched. The chain's CDR3 is CASSLGTGTIQETQYF. The CDR3 DNA follows: TGCGCCAGCAGCTTGGGGACAGGGACAATTCAAGAGACCCAGTACTTC.

The genes are TRBV7-3 and TRBJ2-1, with 16 positions matching TRBD2. Per germline, CDR1 SGHTA and CDR2 FQGTGA. The junction had 6 bases not matched to a gene; V was cut back by 0 bases and J by 4 bases. The CDR3 is 19 residues long. The CDR3 region has the DNA TGTGCCAGCAGCTTAACAGAGGGACTAGCGGGGGGGATATACAATGAGCAGTTCTTC. It translates to CASSLTEGLAGGIYNEQFF.

V and J are TRBV10-1 and TRBJ2-3; 8 positions match TRBD1. Germline lookup yields CDR1 WNHNN and CDR2 SYGVQD (reference sequence). The V segment lost 4 bases and the J segment 1 base; nucleotides outside the gene matches: 4. This CDR3 region has 15 residues. CDR3 bases: TGCGCCAGCAGTGCGACAGGGGAAGGCACAGATACGCAGTATTTT. Translated: CASSATGEGTDTQYF.

The table lists this clone with a few counts. CDR3 sequence (DNA): TGTGCCAGCAGCACCTCCGGGACAGATAACTATGGCTACACCTTC. This encodes CASSTSGTDNYGYTF. The chain links TRBV7-3 to TRBJ1-2, with TRBD1 matching 7 bases. This CDR3 region has 15 residues. Per the germline V gene, CDR1 is SGHTA and CDR2 is FQGTGA. Unmatched junction bases numbered 7, after V lost 5 bases and J lost 1 base. The entire variable domain, with the rest obtained from reference TRBV7-3 and TRBJ1-2, is as follows: GAGVSQTPSNKVTEKGKYVELRCDPISGHTALYWYRQSLGQGPEFLIYFQGTGAADDSGLPNDRFFAVRPEGSVSTLKIQRTERGDSAVYLCASSTSGTDNYGYTFGSGTRLTVV.

The CDR3 loop is CASSPGDTQYF. As DNA, the CDR3 is TGTGCCAGCAGTCCTGGAGACACGCAGTATTTT. This sequence joins TRBV6-5 and TRBJ2-3; D is ambiguous. This CDR3 contains 11 residues. Trimming removed 5 bases at V and 9 bases at J, with 9 bases between. Germline CDR1 is MNHEY and CDR2 is SVGAGI.

In its sample, this clone was seen once. V usage is TRBV6-5 and J usage is TRBJ1-2, with a tentative D call TRBD1 (6 bases). CDR1 is MNHEY, CDR2 SVGAGI, per germline. The CDR3 totals 14 residues. Deletions cut 6 bases from V and 4 bases from J, with 15 bases between. DNA for the CDR3: TGTGCCAGCAGGAGACAGGCGGTTCCCTATGGCTACACCTTC. Its translation: CASRRQAVPYGYTF.

This clone was counted a single time. The J gene is TRBJ2-5, the V gene TRBV19; 7 nucleotides agree with TRBD2. The CDR3 runs to 15 residues. J was trimmed by 5 bases and V by 4 bases; bases with no gene match: 10. The germline gives CDR1 LNHDA, CDR2 SQIVND (reference sequence). The CDR3 sequence is CASSTSGAPGETQYF. The CDR3 DNA sequence: TGTGCCAGTAGTACGAGCGGGGCCCCTGGGGAGACCCAGTACTTC.